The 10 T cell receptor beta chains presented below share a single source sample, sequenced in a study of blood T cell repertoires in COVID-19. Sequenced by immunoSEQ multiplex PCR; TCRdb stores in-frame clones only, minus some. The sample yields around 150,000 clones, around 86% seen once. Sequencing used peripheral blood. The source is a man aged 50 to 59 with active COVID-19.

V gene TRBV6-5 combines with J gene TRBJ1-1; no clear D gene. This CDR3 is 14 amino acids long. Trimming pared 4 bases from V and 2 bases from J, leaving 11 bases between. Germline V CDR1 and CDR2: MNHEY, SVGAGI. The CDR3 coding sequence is TGTGCCAGCAGTTCGCGGGTTATCAACACTGAAGCTTTCTTT. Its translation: CASSSRVINTEAFF.

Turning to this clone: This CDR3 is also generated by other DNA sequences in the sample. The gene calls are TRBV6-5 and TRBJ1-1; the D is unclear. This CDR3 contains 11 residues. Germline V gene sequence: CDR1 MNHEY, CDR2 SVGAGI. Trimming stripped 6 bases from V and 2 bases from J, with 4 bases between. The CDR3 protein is CASSRNTEAFF. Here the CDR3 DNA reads TGTGCCAGCAGCAGAAACACTGAAGCTTTCTTT.

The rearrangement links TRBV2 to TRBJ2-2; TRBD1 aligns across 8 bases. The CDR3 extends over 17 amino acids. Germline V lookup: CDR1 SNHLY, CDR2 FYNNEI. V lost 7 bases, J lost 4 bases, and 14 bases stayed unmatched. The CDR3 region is CASKHRGEMEPTGELFF. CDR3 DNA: TGTGCCAGCAAACACAGGGGGGAGATGGAACCCACCGGGGAGCTGTTTTTT.

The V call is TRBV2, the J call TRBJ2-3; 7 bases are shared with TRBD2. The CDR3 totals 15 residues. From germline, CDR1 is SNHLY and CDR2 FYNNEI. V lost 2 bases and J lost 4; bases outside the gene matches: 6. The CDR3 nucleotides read TGTGCCAGCAGTGAAAGGGTACGGGGGGCAGATACGCAGTATTTT. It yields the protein CASSERVRGADTQYF.

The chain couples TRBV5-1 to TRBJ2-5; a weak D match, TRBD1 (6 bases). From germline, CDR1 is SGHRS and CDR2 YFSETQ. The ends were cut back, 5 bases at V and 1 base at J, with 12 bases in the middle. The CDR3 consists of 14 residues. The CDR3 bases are TGCGCCAGCAGGGACCCAGGGGCCCAAGAGACCCAGTACTTC. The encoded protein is CASRDPGAQETQYF.

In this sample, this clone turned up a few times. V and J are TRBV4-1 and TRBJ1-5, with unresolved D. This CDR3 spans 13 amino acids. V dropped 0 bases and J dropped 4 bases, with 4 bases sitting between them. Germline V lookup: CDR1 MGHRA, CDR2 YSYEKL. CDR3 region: CASSQEHNQPQHF. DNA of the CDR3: TGCGCCAGCAGCCAAGAACATAATCAGCCCCAGCATTTT.

In DNA, the CDR3 is TGTGCCAGCAGCATATGGACAACGGAAGAGCAGTACTTC. This sequence encodes CASSIWTTEEQYF. The genes are TRBV11-3 and TRBJ2-7; D possibly corresponds to TRBD1 (5 bases). V was clipped by 5 bases and J by 7 bases, with 15 bases between them. The germline gives CDR1 SGHNT, CDR2 YENEEA. The CDR3 covers 13 residues. Full variable domain (remainder filled in from reference TRBV11-3 and TRBJ2-7): EAGVVQSPRYKIIEKKQPVAFWCNPISGHNTLYWYLQNLGQGPELLIRYENEEAVDDSQLPKDRFSAERLKGVDSTLKIQPAELGDSAVYLCASSIWTTEEQYFGPGTRLTVT.

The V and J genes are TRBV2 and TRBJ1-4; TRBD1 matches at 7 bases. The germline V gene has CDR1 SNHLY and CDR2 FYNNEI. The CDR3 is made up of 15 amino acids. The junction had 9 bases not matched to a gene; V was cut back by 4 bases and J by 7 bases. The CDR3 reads CASSAYGTEAEKLFF. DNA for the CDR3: TGTGCCAGCAGTGCCTATGGGACAGAGGCTGAAAAACTGTTTTTT. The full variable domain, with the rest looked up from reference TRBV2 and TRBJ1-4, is EPEVTQTPSHQVTQMGQEVILRCVPISNHLYFYWYRQILGQKVEFLVSFYNNEISEKSEIFDDQFSVERPDGSNFTLKIRSTKLEDSAMYFCASSAYGTEAEKLFFGSGTQLSVL.

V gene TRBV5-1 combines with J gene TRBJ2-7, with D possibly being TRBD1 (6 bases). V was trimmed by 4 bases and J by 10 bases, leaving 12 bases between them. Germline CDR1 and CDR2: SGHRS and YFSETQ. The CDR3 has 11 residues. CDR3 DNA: TGCGCCAGCAGCCTACAGGGTCCCCAGTACTTC. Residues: CASSLQGPQYF.

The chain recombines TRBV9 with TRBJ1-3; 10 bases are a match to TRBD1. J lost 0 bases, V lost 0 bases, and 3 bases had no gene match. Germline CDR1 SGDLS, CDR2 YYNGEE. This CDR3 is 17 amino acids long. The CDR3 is CASSVGGQGFSGNTIYF. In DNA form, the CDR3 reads TGTGCCAGCAGCGTAGGGGGACAGGGGTTCTCTGGAAACACCATATATTTT.